Listed below are T cell receptor beta chains from one sample, sequenced in a study of blood T cell repertoires in COVID-19. The data were produced by immunoSEQ multiplex PCR, yet TCRdb's version contains in-frame clones alone and is incomplete. Of about 270,000 clones listed, 88% are singletons. The sequenced sample consisted of PBMCs or T cells enriched from blood (not recorded which). The receptors here all came from a woman aged 45-59 years who had recovered from COVID-19. CDR3s include the opening cysteine and the closing phenylalanine or tryptophan. A D gene is named only where the DNA matches it firmly. Only some rows state a clone size, as once, few, many or a class for expanded clones.

clone size,V gene,J gene,D gene,CDR3 protein,CDR3 DNA
NA,TRBV19,TRBJ1-5,NA,CASTLRDTNQPQHF,TGTGCCAGTACGTTGAGGGACACAAATCAGCCCCAGCATTTT
few,TRBV2,TRBJ1-5,TRBD1,CASTGQGVAAQPQHF,TGTGCCAGCACCGGACAGGGGGTAGCCGCTCAGCCCCAGCATTTT
NA,TRBV3-1/TRBV3-2,TRBJ1-6,NA,CASSQVETSPLHF,TGTGCCAGCAGCCAAGTGGAGACCTCACCCCTCCACTTT
NA,TRBV7-9,TRBJ2-2,TRBD2,CASSLPPRLAGANGELFF,TGTGCCAGCAGCCTTCCACCCCGACTAGCGGGAGCGAACGGGGAGCTGTTTTTT
NA,TRBV18,TRBJ1-1,TRBD1,CASSEGQGRGAFF,TGTGCCAGCTCAGAGGGACAGGGAAGGGGAGCTTTCTTT
NA,TRBV18,TRBJ2-7,TRBD2,CASSPRKSGSDEQYF,TGTGCCAGCTCACCACGGAAGAGCGGGAGCGACGAGCAGTACTTC
NA,TRBV6-5,TRBJ1-6,NA,CASSKSYNSPLHF,TGTGCCAGCAGTAAGAGCTATAATTCACCCCTCCACTTT
NA,TRBV10-3,TRBJ1-2,TRBD1,CAIRGPAGGAGGYTF,TGTGCCATCCGCGGACCGGCAGGGGGCGCGGGTGGCTACACCTTC
NA,TRBV6-5,TRBJ1-1,NA,CASSYKAANTEAFF,TGTGCCAGCAGTTACAAAGCGGCGAACACTGAAGCTTTCTTT
NA,TRBV4-2,TRBJ2-1,TRBD2,CASSQEFVSGLAGTLVQFF,TGTGCCAGCAGCCAAGAATTCGTATCCGGGCTAGCGGGTACCCTGGTGCAGTTCTTC
NA,TRBV27,TRBJ2-7,TRBD1,CASSLSGTATYEQYF,TGTGCCAGCAGTTTATCGGGGACAGCCACCTACGAGCAGTACTTC
NA,TRBV7-2,TRBJ2-1,NA,CASSSRMASSYNEQFF,TGTGCCAGCAGCTCGCGGATGGCGAGCTCCTACAATGAGCAGTTCTTC
once,TRBV4-3,TRBJ1-2,NA,CASSQGGGLRGVTF,TGCGCCAGCAGCCAAGGGGGGGGCCTTCGGGGTGTTACCTTC
NA,TRBV7-9,TRBJ2-5,TRBD1,CASSRGQNFQETQYF,TGTGCCAGCAGCCGGGGACAGAACTTCCAAGAGACCCAGTACTTC
NA,TRBV19,TRBJ2-1,NA,CASSERLSSYNEQFF,TGTGCCAGTAGCGAGCGACTAAGCTCCTACAATGAGCAGTTCTTC
once,TRBV28,TRBJ2-7,TRBD1,CASSGADRGYEQYF,TGTGCCAGCAGTGGGGCGGACAGGGGTTACGAGCAGTACTTC
NA,TRBV7-2,TRBJ1-6,TRBD1,CASSLGTGTYNSPLHF,TGTGCCAGCAGCTTAGGGACAGGGACTTATAATTCACCCCTCCACTTT
NA,TRBV13,TRBJ1-2,TRBD1,CASSKRDSSYTF,TGTGCCAGCAGCAAAAGGGACAGCTCCTACACCTTC
NA,TRBV15,TRBJ1-1,NA,CATSVRTRSGAAFF,TGTGCCACCAGCGTCCGAACAAGGTCAGGGGCTGCTTTCTTT
NA,TRBV4-2,TRBJ1-4,NA,CASSRPGGSEKLFF,TGTGCCAGCAGCCGCCCGGGGGGGAGTGAAAAACTGTTTTTT
NA,TRBV7-6,TRBJ2-5,NA,CASSLPAVGETQYF,TGTGCCAGCAGCTTACCCGCGGTAGGAGAGACCCAGTACTTC
NA,TRBV28,TRBJ2-3,TRBD2,CASSSGTRMTDTQYF,TGTGCCAGCAGTTCCGGGACTAGAATGACAGATACGCAGTATTTT